Listed below are T cell receptor beta chains from one sample, sequenced in a study of shared clonotypes between healthy human individuals. Sequencing used immunoSEQ multiplex PCR; TCRdb keeps in-frame clones, though not all of them. The sample lists around 1.4 million clones; just under 99% were seen once. The sample was naive CD4+ T cells sorted from blood. The receptors originated from a man aged 30 to 39 in good health. Both conserved end residues are trimmed from each CDR3. The size of a clone is reported for some rows only, either as once, few or many, or as a class for expanded clones.

CDR3: ASSLASQNTGELF
J: TRBJ2-2
size: .
V: TRBV11-3

CDR3: ASSEAGFSTDTQY
J: TRBJ2-3
size: .
V: TRBV2

CDR3: ASSLQGTETQY
J: TRBJ2-5
size: .
V: TRBV5-5

CDR3: ASSPPTGVLGYGYT
J: TRBJ1-2
size: .
V: TRBV28

CDR3: ASSFGVSSNQPQH
J: TRBJ1-5
size: .
V: TRBV5-6

CDR3: AWRQGTYEQY
J: TRBJ2-7
size: .
V: TRBV30

CDR3: SAQPHSGRGNEDIQY
J: TRBJ2-4
size: .
V: TRBV29-1

CDR3: ASSSGLAGGPGHYEQY
J: TRBJ2-7
size: .
V: TRBV5-1

CDR3: AISESLAGPLYGYT
J: TRBJ1-2
size: .
V: TRBV10-3

CDR3: ASSSPSGAEDEQF
J: TRBJ2-1
size: once
V: TRBV7-2

CDR3: ASSRQGAYEQY
J: TRBJ2-7
size: once
V: TRBV19

CDR3: ASSELETQY
J: TRBJ2-5
size: .
V: TRBV25-1

CDR3: ASSLSGQGAGEQF
J: TRBJ2-1
size: .
V: TRBV5-1

CDR3: ASSRRGQGASGELF
J: TRBJ2-2
size: .
V: TRBV7-2

CDR3: ASILNPQGPDTQY
J: TRBJ2-3
size: .
V: TRBV2

CDR3: ASSLGNQPQH
J: TRBJ1-5
size: .
V: TRBV6-1

CDR3: SAAAMTGVYEQY
J: TRBJ2-7
size: .
V: TRBV29-1

CDR3: SVAHVSNQPQH
J: TRBJ1-5
size: .
V: TRBV29-1

CDR3: ASSEPLRDSVYGYT
J: TRBJ1-2
size: .
V: TRBV6-1

CDR3: ASSFPNHYEQY
J: TRBJ2-7
size: .
V: TRBV7-2

CDR3: ASSLAGAGEQY
J: TRBJ2-7
size: .
V: TRBV6-5

CDR3: ASSPDRTSDTQY
J: TRBJ2-3
size: once
V: TRBV28

CDR3: ASNWTSGAYEQY
J: TRBJ2-7
size: .
V: TRBV27

CDR3: ASSLAGVGEQY
J: TRBJ2-7
size: .
V: TRBV5-1

CDR3: ASSVGLAGGGTQY
J: TRBJ2-3
size: .
V: TRBV9

CDR3: ATSRDRQPLYGYT
J: TRBJ1-2
size: .
V: TRBV15

CDR3: ASSSYRTGKTNEKLF
J: TRBJ1-4
size: .
V: TRBV27

CDR3: ASSVDFETSGINEQF
J: TRBJ2-1
size: once
V: TRBV9

CDR3: ASSLGGEGETQY
J: TRBJ2-5
size: .
V: TRBV13

CDR3: ASSALGVANEKLF
J: TRBJ1-4
size: .
V: TRBV2

CDR3: ASSFGEPSETQY
J: TRBJ2-5
size: .
V: TRBV5-1

CDR3: ASSPRGGITDTQY
J: TRBJ2-3
size: .
V: TRBV28

CDR3: ASSLGPVVAGTGNEQF
J: TRBJ2-1
size: .
V: TRBV7-6

CDR3: ASSLSYRTYEQY
J: TRBJ2-7
size: .
V: TRBV7-9

CDR3: AWSLSPGAYQPQH
J: TRBJ1-5
size: once
V: TRBV30

CDR3: ASSLVLLAGDSYEQY
J: TRBJ2-7
size: once
V: TRBV11-2

CDR3: ASSVVRPTNVNTEAF
J: TRBJ1-1
size: once
V: TRBV9